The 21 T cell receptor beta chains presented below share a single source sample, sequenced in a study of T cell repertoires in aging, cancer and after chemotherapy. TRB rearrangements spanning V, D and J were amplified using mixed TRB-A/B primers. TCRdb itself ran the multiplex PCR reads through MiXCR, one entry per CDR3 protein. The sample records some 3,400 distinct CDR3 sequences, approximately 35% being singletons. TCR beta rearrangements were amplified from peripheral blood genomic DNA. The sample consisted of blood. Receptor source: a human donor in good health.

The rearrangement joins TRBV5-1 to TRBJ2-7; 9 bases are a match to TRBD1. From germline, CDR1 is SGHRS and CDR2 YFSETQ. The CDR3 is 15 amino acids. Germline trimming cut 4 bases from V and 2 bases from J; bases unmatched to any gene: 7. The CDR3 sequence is CASSLGTGRTYEQYF. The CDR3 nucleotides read TGCGCCAGCAGCCTGGGGACAGGGAGGACCTACGAGCAGTACTTC.

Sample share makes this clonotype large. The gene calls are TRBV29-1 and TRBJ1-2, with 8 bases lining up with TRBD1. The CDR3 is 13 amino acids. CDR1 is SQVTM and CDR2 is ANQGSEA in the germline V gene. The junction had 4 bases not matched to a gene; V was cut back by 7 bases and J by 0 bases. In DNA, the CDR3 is TGCAGCGCCGGGACAGGAGCTAACTATGGCTACACCTTC. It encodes CSAGTGANYGYTF.

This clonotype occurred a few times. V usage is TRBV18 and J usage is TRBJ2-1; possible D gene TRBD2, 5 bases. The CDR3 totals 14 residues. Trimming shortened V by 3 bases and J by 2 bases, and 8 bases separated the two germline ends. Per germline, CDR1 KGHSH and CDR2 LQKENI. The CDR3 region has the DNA TGTGCCAGCTCACCTAGCGCTCCCTACAATGAGCAGTTCTTC. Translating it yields CASSPSAPYNEQFF.

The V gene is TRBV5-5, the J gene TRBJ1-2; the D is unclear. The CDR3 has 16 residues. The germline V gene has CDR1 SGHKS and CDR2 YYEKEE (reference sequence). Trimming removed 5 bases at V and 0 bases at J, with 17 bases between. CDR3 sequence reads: CASRLRVDSTNYGYTF. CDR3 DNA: TGTGCCAGCAGACTCCGCGTGGACTCAACTAACTATGGCTACACCTTC.

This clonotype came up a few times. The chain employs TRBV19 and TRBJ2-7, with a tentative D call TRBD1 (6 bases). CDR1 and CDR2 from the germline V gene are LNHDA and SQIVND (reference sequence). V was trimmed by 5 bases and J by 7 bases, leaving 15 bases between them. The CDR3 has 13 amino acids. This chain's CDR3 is CASSQDRLTEQYF. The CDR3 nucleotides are TGTGCCAGTAGTCAAGACAGGCTTACTGAGCAGTACTTC.

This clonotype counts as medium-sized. CDR3 DNA sequence: TGTGCCAGCAGTTTAACAGATAATTCACCCCTCCACTTT. It codes for CASSLTDNSPLHF. This chain joins TRBV6-5 and TRBJ1-6; no definite D call. The V gene's germline CDR1 is MNHEY and CDR2 SVGAGI. Trimming took 4 bases from V and 5 from J, leaving 6 bases between them. The CDR3 contains 13 residues.

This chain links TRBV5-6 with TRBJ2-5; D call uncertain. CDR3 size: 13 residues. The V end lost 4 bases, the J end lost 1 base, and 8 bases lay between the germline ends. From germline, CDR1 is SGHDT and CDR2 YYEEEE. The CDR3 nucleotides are TGTGCCAGCAGCGAAGAAGGCCAAGAGACCCAGTACTTC. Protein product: CASSEEGQETQYF.

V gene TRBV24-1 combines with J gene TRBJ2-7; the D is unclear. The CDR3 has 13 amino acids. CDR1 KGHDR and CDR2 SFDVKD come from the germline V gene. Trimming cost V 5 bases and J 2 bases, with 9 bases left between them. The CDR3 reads CATSVGETYEQYF. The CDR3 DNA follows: TGTGCCACCAGTGTGGGCGAAACCTACGAGCAGTACTTC.

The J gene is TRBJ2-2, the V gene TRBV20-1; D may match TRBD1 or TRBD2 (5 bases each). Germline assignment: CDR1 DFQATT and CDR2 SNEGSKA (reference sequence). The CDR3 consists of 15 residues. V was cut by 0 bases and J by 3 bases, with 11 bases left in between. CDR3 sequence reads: CSARDRLGDTGELFF. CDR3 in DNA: TGCAGTGCTAGAGATCGTCTGGGGGACACCGGGGAGCTGTTTTTT.

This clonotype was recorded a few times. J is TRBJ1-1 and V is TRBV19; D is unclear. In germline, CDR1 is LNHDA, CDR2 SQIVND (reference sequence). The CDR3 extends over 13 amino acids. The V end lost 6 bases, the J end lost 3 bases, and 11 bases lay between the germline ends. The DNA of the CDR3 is TGTGCCAGTAGGCTGCTTCGGGACACTGAAGCTTTCTTT. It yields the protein CASRLLRDTEAFF.

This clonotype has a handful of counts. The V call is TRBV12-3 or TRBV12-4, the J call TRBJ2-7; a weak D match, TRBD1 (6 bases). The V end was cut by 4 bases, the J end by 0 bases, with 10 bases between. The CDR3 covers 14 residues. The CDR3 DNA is TGTGCCAGCAGTTACGGACAGAGCTCCTACGAGCAGTACTTC. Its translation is CASSYGQSSYEQYF.

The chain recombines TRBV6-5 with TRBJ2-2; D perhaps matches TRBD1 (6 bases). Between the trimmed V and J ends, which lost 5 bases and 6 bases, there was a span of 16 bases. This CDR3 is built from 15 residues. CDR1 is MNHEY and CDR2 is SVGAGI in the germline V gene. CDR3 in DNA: TGTGCCAGCAGTGTACAGGGAACAGCCCCCGGGGAGCTGTTTTTT. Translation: CASSVQGTAPGELFF.

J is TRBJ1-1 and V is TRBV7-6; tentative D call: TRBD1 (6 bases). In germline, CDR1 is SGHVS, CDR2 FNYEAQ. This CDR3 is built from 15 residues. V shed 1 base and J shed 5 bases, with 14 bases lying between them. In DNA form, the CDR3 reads TGTGCCAGCAGCTTAGGGGGCAGGGGAGGGACTGAAGCTTTCTTT. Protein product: CASSLGGRGGTEAFF.

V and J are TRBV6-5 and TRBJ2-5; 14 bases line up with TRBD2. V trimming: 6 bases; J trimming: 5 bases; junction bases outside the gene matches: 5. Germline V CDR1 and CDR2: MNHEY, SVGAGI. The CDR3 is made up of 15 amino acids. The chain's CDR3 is CASSQGLAGVETQYF. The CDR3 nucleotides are TGTGCCAGCAGCCAGGGACTAGCGGGGGTCGAGACCCAGTACTTC.

The CDR3 sequence is CASSLERGVQETQYF. The CDR3 bases are TGTGCCAGCAGCTTGGAGCGGGGGGTCCAAGAGACCCAGTACTTC. The rearrangement links TRBV7-9 to TRBJ2-5, with 9 bases matching TRBD2. This CDR3 contains 15 residues. With 3 bases clipped from V and 1 base from J, the junction kept 3 bases outside the gene matches. Germline values: CDR1 SEHNR, CDR2 FQNEAQ (reference sequence).

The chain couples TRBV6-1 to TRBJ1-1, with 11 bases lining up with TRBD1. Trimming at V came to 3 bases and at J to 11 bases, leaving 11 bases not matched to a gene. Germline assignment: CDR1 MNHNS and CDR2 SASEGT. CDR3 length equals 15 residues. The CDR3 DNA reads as TGTGCCAGCAGTGAGTTTAAGGACAGGGGGCGTCGGGCTTTCTTT. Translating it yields CASSEFKDRGRRAFF.

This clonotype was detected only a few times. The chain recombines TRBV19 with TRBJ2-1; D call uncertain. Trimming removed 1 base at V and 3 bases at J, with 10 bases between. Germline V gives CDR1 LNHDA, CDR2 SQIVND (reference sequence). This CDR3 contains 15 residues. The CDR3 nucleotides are TGTGCCAGTAGTATAGTCGCAGCAAGCTACAATGAGCAGTTCTTC. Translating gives CASSIVAASYNEQFF.

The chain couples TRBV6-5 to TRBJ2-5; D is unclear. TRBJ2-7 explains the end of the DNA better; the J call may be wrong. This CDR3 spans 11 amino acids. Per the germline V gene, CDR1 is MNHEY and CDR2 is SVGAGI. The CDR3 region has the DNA TGTGCCAGCAGTGCCCGCGACGAGCAGTACTTC. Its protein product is CASSARDEQYF.

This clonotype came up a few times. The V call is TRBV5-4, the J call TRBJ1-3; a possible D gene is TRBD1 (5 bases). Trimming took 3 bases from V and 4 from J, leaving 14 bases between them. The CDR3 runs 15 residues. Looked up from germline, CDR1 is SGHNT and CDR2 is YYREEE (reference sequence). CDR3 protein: CASSSARRDGNTIYF. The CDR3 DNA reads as TGTGCCAGCAGCTCCGCCCGCAGGGACGGAAACACCATATATTTT.

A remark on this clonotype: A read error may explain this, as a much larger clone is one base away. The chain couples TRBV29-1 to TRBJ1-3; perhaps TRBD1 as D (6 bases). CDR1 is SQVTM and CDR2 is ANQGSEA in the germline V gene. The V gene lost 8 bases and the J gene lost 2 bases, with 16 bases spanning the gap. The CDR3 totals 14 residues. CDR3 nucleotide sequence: TGCAGCAATCAGGAGGGGGTGGCTGGAAACACCATATATTTT. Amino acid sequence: CSNQEGVAGNTIYF.

The CDR3 bases are TGCGCCAGCAGCTTGGAGACAGATTCACCCCTCCACTTT. Residues: CASSLETDSPLHF. The genes are TRBV5-1 and TRBJ1-6; TRBD1 might be the D (5 bases). The V gene lost 0 bases and the J gene lost 8 bases, with 6 bases spanning the gap. CDR3 length equals 13 residues. The V gene's germline CDR1 is SGHRS and CDR2 YFSETQ.